This is a list of T cell receptor beta chains from one sample in a study of vaccination and CD4 T cells after COVID-19. TCRdb processed the PCR reads anew with MiXCR; each CDR3 protein has one entry. Here the sample spans 20,000 to 25,000 distinct CDR3 sequences, less than 75% being singletons. The sequences come from CD4+ T cells from blood, collected before SARS-CoV-2 vaccination. The receptors shown here come from a human donor who had recovered from COVID-19. The CDR3 runs from the conserved cysteine through the conserved F or W. A D gene is named only where the DNA matches it firmly. Size values are once, few and many counts, or a class for expanded clones, and some rows have none.

-,TRBV20-1,TRBD2,TRBJ2-7,CSAETSGRRSYEQYF,TGCAGTGCTGAAACGAGCGGGAGAAGGTCCTACGAGCAGTACTTC
-,TRBV20-1,-,TRBJ2-1,CSAVGPSPNEQFF,TGCAGTGCAGTGGGTCCTAGTCCCAATGAGCAGTTCTTC
few,TRBV10-2,TRBD2,TRBJ2-5,CASRDPTSGGKETQYF,TGCGCCAGCCGGGACCCCACTAGCGGGGGCAAAGAGACCCAGTACTTC
-,TRBV30,-,TRBJ1-1,CAWSAGTFAFF,TGTGCCTGGAGTGCCGGGACCTTTGCTTTCTTT
-,TRBV20-1,-,TRBJ2-5,CSAALQETQYF,TGCAGTGCAGCATTACAAGAGACCCAGTACTTC
-,TRBV7-4,TRBD2,TRBJ2-5,CASSLVRWLAGRKTQYF,TGTGCCAGCAGCTTAGTTAGGTGGCTAGCGGGAAGGAAGACCCAGTACTTC
-,TRBV28,TRBD2,TRBJ2-7,CASSLTGTSGTNEQYF,TGTGCCAGCAGTTTAACTGGGACTAGCGGGACTAACGAGCAGTACTTC
-,TRBV28,-,TRBJ2-2,CASSTPTGELFF,TGTGCCAGCAGTACACCCACCGGGGAGCTGTTTTTT
-,TRBV2,-,TRBJ2-3,CASRGDGSTDTQYF,TGTGCCAGCAGGGGGGACGGTAGCACAGATACGCAGTATTTT
-,TRBV6-1,-,TRBJ2-1,CASREGTVSYNEQFF,TGTGCCAGCAGAGAGGGGACGGTGTCCTACAATGAGCAGTTCTTC
-,TRBV18,TRBD2,TRBJ2-5,CASSPGLAGVGETQYF,TGTGCCAGCTCCCCCGGACTAGCGGGAGTGGGAGAGACCCAGTACTTC
few,TRBV20-1,-,TRBJ1-2,CSANDRYGGGYTF,TGCAGTGCAAACGACCGGTATGGGGGAGGCTACACCTTC
once,TRBV5-4,TRBD1,TRBJ2-2,CASRKGDRGLTGELFF,TGTGCCAGCAGGAAGGGGGACAGGGGGCTCACCGGGGAGCTGTTTTTT
-,TRBV20-1,-,TRBJ2-3,CSAINPGIAADTQYF,TGCAGTGCTATAAACCCCGGGATAGCTGCAGATACGCAGTATTTT
-,TRBV20-1,TRBD2,TRBJ2-1,CSARDPSGARGEQFF,TGCAGTGCTAGAGATCCTAGCGGGGCTAGAGGTGAGCAGTTCTTC
few,TRBV6-1,-,TRBJ1-6,CASSQGEVSPLHF,TGTGCCAGCAGCCAGGGAGAGGTGTCACCCCTCCACTTT
-,TRBV20-1,TRBD2,TRBJ2-4,CSASEEEVAGLNIQYF,TGCAGTGCTAGCGAAGAGGAGGTAGCGGGATTAAACATTCAGTACTTC
-,TRBV11-2,-,TRBJ2-2,CASSKTGTGELFF,TGTGCCAGCAGCAAAACAGGGACCGGGGAGCTGTTTTTT
-,TRBV6-1,-,TRBJ1-1,CASRQDWGTLFTEAFF,TGTGCCAGCAGACAGGACTGGGGTACGTTGTTCACTGAAGCTTTCTTT
-,TRBV27,TRBD2,TRBJ2-1,CASSLFEGGNEQFF,TGTGCCAGCAGTCTATTCGAGGGAGGGAATGAGCAGTTCTTC
-,TRBV20-1,-,TRBJ2-5,CSASLGQETQYF,TGCAGTGCTAGTCTCGGGCAAGAGACCCAGTACTTC
-,TRBV6-1,-,TRBJ1-1,CASPILTATLNTEAFF,TGTGCCAGCCCCATTCTAACAGCTACCCTGAACACTGAAGCTTTCTTT
-,TRBV6-1,-,TRBJ2-5,CASSRGLQETQYF,TGTGCCAGCAGCCGGGGACTCCAAGAGACCCAGTACTTC
-,TRBV20-1,TRBD2,TRBJ2-3,CSALTGLAVTDTQYF,TGCAGTGCCTTAACGGGACTAGCAGTAACAGATACGCAGTATTTT
few,TRBV27,TRBD1,TRBJ1-2,CASSLRTGAFYGYTF,TGTGCCAGCAGTTTGAGGACAGGAGCTTTCTATGGCTACACCTTC
-,TRBV6-1,TRBD1,TRBJ2-7,CASSGTGTGTPYEQYF,TGTGCCAGCAGTGGGACGGGGACAGGGACCCCCTACGAGCAGTACTTC
-,TRBV6-1,-,TRBJ2-7,CGRASYYEQYF,TGTGGGAGGGCCTCTTACTACGAGCAGTACTTC
once,TRBV28,-,TRBJ1-1,CASSLLQYEAFF,TGTGCCAGCAGTTTATTACAGTATGAAGCTTTCTTT
-,TRBV20-1,-,TRBJ2-1,CSASFYNEQFF,TGCAGTGCGTCTTTTTATAATGAGCAGTTCTTC
few,TRBV19,TRBD1,TRBJ2-7,CASSRQGQSYEQYF,TGTGCCAGTAGCCGACAGGGTCAGTCCTACGAGCAGTACTTC
-,TRBV28,-,TRBJ1-2,CASSYQGYGYTF,TGTGCCAGCAGTTACCAGGGGTACGGCTACACCTTC
-,TRBV20-1,-,TRBJ2-2,CSARIAVTPGELFF,TGCAGTGCTAGGATAGCTGTTACACCCGGGGAGCTGTTTTTT
-,TRBV20-1,TRBD2,TRBJ2-1,CSARSSGRIDEQFF,TGCAGTGCTAGATCGAGCGGGAGGATCGATGAGCAGTTCTTC
-,TRBV7-8,TRBD2,TRBJ2-5,CASSLGGTSGRVETQYF,TGTGCCAGCAGCTTAGGGGGGACTAGCGGGAGGGTGGAGACCCAGTACTTC
-,TRBV28,TRBD1,TRBJ2-4,CASSSGQGRNIQYF,TGTGCCAGCAGTTCAGGACAGGGTCGGAACATTCAGTACTTC
-,TRBV7-9,-,TRBJ2-3,CASSFRTPDTQYF,TGTGCCAGCAGCTTCCGAACCCCCGATACGCAGTATTTT
-,TRBV6-1,-,TRBJ2-3,CATNAPSTDTQYF,TGTGCCACCAACGCCCCTAGCACAGATACGCAGTATTTT
-,TRBV20-1,-,TRBJ2-7,CSARRQLSSYEQYF,TGCAGTGCTAGACGACAGCTGAGCTCCTACGAGCAGTACTTC
few,TRBV6-2/TRBV6-3,TRBD1,TRBJ2-7,CASSYGWDRGHEQYF,TGTGCCAGCAGTTATGGATGGGACAGGGGCCACGAGCAGTACTTC
-,TRBV7-3,-,TRBJ1-1,CASSLNSRAVGSEAFF,TGTGCCAGCAGCTTAAATAGTCGGGCAGTGGGTTCTGAAGCTTTCTTT
-,TRBV27,-,TRBJ2-2,CASSYYTGELFF,TGTGCCAGCAGTTACTACACCGGGGAGCTGTTTTTT
-,TRBV28,TRBD1,TRBJ1-1,CASKGGRNTEAFF,TGTGCCAGCAAAGGGGGCAGGAACACTGAAGCTTTCTTT
-,TRBV7-9,-,TRBJ2-2,CASSLDRENTGELFF,TGTGCCAGCAGCTTAGATCGGGAGAACACCGGGGAGCTGTTTTTT
few,TRBV24-1,-,TRBJ1-5,CATSGASGLGNQPQHF,TGTGCCACCAGTGGGGCCTCAGGGCTGGGGAATCAGCCCCAGCATTTT
-,TRBV6-2/TRBV6-3,TRBD2,TRBJ2-3,CASKGLLGDTQYF,TGTGCCAGCAAGGGACTACTAGGAGATACGCAGTATTTT
-,TRBV7-9,-,TRBJ2-1,CASSSSVGSEQFF,TGTGCCAGCAGCTCGTCAGTAGGGTCTGAGCAGTTCTTC
-,TRBV19,-,TRBJ1-5,CASSAVGVSNQPQHF,TGTGCCAGTAGTGCCGTTGGGGTCTCGAATCAGCCCCAGCATTTT
-,TRBV2,-,TRBJ2-2,CASSEGAGTGELFF,TGTGCCAGCAGTGAAGGAGCCGGGACCGGGGAGCTGTTTTTT
few,TRBV20-1,TRBD2,TRBJ2-5,CSARDRTSLRETQYF,TGCAGTGCTAGGGATCGGACTAGCCTCAGAGAGACCCAGTACTTC
-,TRBV20-1,-,TRBJ2-4,CSARDNIQYF,TGCAGTGCTAGGGACAACATTCAGTACTTC
few,TRBV7-6,-,TRBJ1-6,CASSSYYNSPLHF,TGTGCCAGCAGCTCCTACTATAATTCACCCCTCCACTTT